The sequence of this TCR beta chain was determined in a study of blood T cell repertoires in COVID-19. Data came from immunoSEQ multiplex PCR; TCRdb stores just in-frame clones and leaves some out. The data contain about 170,000 clones, 84% of them singletons. The CDR3 totals 15 residues. CDR1 is MDHEN, CDR2 SYDVKM, per germline. J gave up 4 bases and V 7 bases, and 12 bases lay outside the gene matches. Seattle patients were enrolled while actively infected and followed longitudinally. V is TRBV28 and J is TRBJ2-5, with 7 bases identical to TRBD1. Source material: peripheral blood. The receptor was derived from a woman between 65 and 79 years old with COVID-19, enrolled during active disease. The CDR3 nucleotides read TGTGCCAGCACCGATTCGCAAGGGGGCAGAGAGACCCAGTACTTC. Protein: CASTDSQGGRETQYF.